This is a list of T cell receptor beta chains from one sample in a study of early stage breast cancer tumors. Profiled with immunoSEQ multiplex PCR; TCRdb holds only in-frame clones, not every one. The table shows fewer than 75,000 clones, with roughly 80% occurring only once. The material sequenced was blood. The source of these receptors is a person aged 30-39 years with breast cancer. CDR3s include the opening cysteine and the closing phenylalanine or tryptophan. D genes are given only for firm matches. A row's size may be missing; if present it is once, few, many or a size class.

NA	NA	TRBV19	TRBJ1-1	CASNRGYATEAFF	TGTGCCAGCAACCGAGGGTACGCCACTGAAGCTTTCTTT
NA	NA	TRBV2	TRBJ2-5	CASIGVRQETQYF	TGTGCCAGCATCGGAGTTCGCCAAGAGACCCAGTACTTC
once	NA	TRBV27	TRBJ1-5	CASSAQDSNQPQHF	TGTGCCAGCAGTGCACAGGATAGCAATCAGCCCCAGCATTTT
NA	TRBD2	TRBV27	TRBJ2-1	CATSGLVLNEQFF	TGTGCCACCTCGGGACTAGTCTTGAATGAGCAGTTCTTC
NA	NA	TRBV7-9	TRBJ2-2	CASSLADGGPGELFF	TGTGCCAGCAGCTTAGCCGACGGGGGGCCCGGGGAGCTGTTTTTT
NA	NA	TRBV30	TRBJ1-2	CACLGQASAF	TGTGCCTGTTTAGGACAAGCATCGGCCTTC
NA	NA	TRBV10-3	TRBJ1-1	CAIGQPNTEAFF	TGTGCCATCGGACAACCTAACACTGAAGCTTTCTTT
NA	NA	TRBV7-7	TRBJ2-3	CASSPRGGSDTQYF	TGTGCTAGCAGCCCCAGAGGGGGGTCGGATACGCAGTATTTT
NA	NA	TRBV11-2	TRBJ1-2	CASSSIRRMGYGYTF	TGTGCCAGCAGCTCGATAAGACGCATGGGCTATGGCTACACCTTC
NA	TRBD1	TRBV6-1	TRBJ1-1	CASSKGTGEGTEAFF	TGTGCCAGCAGTAAAGGGACAGGGGAAGGGACTGAAGCTTTCTTT